The clone carrying this T cell receptor beta chain occurred many times. RNA transcripts provided the source from which TCR beta CDR3 regions were amplified. Researchers ran a first-round RT-PCR on the TCR CDR3 using the HTBI primer set. TCRdb recomputed calls from the multiplex PCR reads with MiXCR, one row per CDR3 protein. The data show around 200,000 distinct CDR3 sequences, around 18% seen once. Trimming removed 4 bases from V and 9 bases from J; junction bases left unmatched: 2. The germline V gene encodes CDR1 MNHEY and CDR2 SVGEGT. CDR3 size: 12 residues. The data were taken from a study of T cells in Graves' hyperthyroidism and ophthalmopathy.

The rearrangement uses TRBV6-2 or TRBV6-3 and TRBJ2-3; 9 nucleotides align to TRBD1. Sequenced input: blood. This clonotype was sampled from a man between 40 and 49 years old with Graves' hyperthyroidism. The CDR3 region has the DNA TGTGCCAGCAGTTTAGGACAGGGGACGCAGTATTTT. Encoded protein: CASSLGQGTQYF.